The 9 T cell receptor beta chains below all came from one sample that was sequenced in a study of long-term antiretroviral therapy in people with HIV. Version v3.0 of the immunoSEQ assay ran at survey level. Sequencing was performed with immunoSEQ multiplex PCR; in TCRdb, only in-frame clones are kept and a portion is missing. In the table there are under 20,000 clones, around 91% of which are singletons. The sample in question was unsorted PBMCs, obtained 3 years after starting antiretroviral therapy. Receptor source: a man aged 50 to 60 with HIV.

This clone turned up a few times. The chain joins TRBV6-5 to TRBJ2-1; D not resolved. V was shortened by 6 bases and J by 6 bases, with 18 bases between the two germline ends. CDR1 is MNHEY, CDR2 SVGAGI, per germline. This CDR3 is built from 15 residues. The CDR3 reads CASRPARSSINEQFF. In DNA, the CDR3 is TGTGCCAGCAGACCCGCCCGGAGTAGCATCAATGAGCAGTTCTTC.

DNA for the CDR3: TGTGCTAGTGGTCGCGGAGACTACGAGCAGTACTTC. Its protein is CASGRGDYEQYF. V is TRBV12-5 and J is TRBJ2-7; D gene unclear. Per the germline V gene, CDR1 is LGHNT and CDR2 is FRNRAP. V was clipped by 5 bases and J by 3 bases, with 8 bases between them. This CDR3 has 12 amino acids.

The chain links TRBV5-4 to TRBJ2-6; D uncertain. This CDR3 spans 14 amino acids. Germline CDR1 SGHNT, CDR2 YYREEE (reference sequence). Trimming left V 5 bases short and J 0 bases short, with 6 bases between. CDR3 sequence reads: CASSSASGANVLTF. The CDR3 DNA is TGTGCCAGCAGTTCCGCCTCTGGGGCCAACGTCCTGACTTTC.

The chain uses TRBV14 and TRBJ1-1; possibly TRBD1 for D (5 bases). Germline-derived CDR1 and CDR2 are SGHDN and FVKESK. With 4 bases removed from V and 0 bases from J, the gap between germline ends came to 9 bases. CDR3 length equals 14 residues. The DNA for the CDR3 is TGTGCCAGCAGCCCGGGGACGCTGAACACTGAAGCTTTCTTT. Residues: CASSPGTLNTEAFF.

The chain joins TRBV10-1 to TRBJ2-7, with 7 nucleotides matching TRBD1. The junction had 6 bases not matched to a gene; V was cut back by 3 bases and J by 4 bases. The CDR3 sequence is 14 residues long. Germline CDR1 is WNHNN and CDR2 is SYGVQD (reference sequence). The CDR3 DNA is TGCGCCAGCAGTGATGAACAGGGGACGTACGAGCAGTACTTC. Protein: CASSDEQGTYEQYF.

V usage is TRBV4-3 and J usage is TRBJ2-3, with D tentatively TRBD2 (5 bases). Germline V gives CDR1 LGHNA, CDR2 YSLEER. The CDR3 length is 16 residues. Deletions cut 1 base from V and 7 bases from J, with 18 bases between. CDR3 sequence: CASSQVRSTTGNTQYF. CDR3 sequence (DNA): TGCGCCAGCAGCCAAGTCCGTTCGACGACCGGGAATACGCAGTATTTT.

The V and J genes are TRBV7-9 and TRBJ2-2; unclear D gene. The CDR3 loop spans 16 amino acids. Trimming removed 6 bases from V and 3 bases from J, with 17 bases in between. CDR1 and CDR2 from the germline V gene are SEHNR and FQNEAQ (reference sequence). CDR3 amino acids: CASSPSSGPYTGELFF. For the CDR3, the DNA is TGTGCCAGCAGTCCGTCATCCGGGCCGTACACCGGGGAGCTGTTTTTT.

The gene calls are TRBV9 and TRBJ2-2; D is possibly TRBD2 (6 bases). Germline assignment: CDR1 SGDLS and CDR2 YYNGEE. V was shortened by 1 base and J by 0 bases, with 16 bases between the two germline ends. The CDR3 contains 18 residues. CDR3 DNA: TGTGCCAGCAGCGTATCCCCTTATAGCGGAGCGAACACCGGGGAGCTGTTTTTT. Amino acid sequence: CASSVSPYSGANTGELFF.

CDR3 DNA sequence: TGCGCCAGCAGCCAAGATCAACAGGGCCTTAATGAAAAACTGTTTTTT. This translates into CASSQDQQGLNEKLFF. The chain uses TRBV4-3 and TRBJ1-4; TRBD1 might be the D (6 bases). The germline CDR1 and CDR2 sequences are LGHNA and YSLEER. This CDR3 comprises 16 residues. V was pared by 0 bases and J by 4 bases, with 12 bases between.